The T cell receptor beta chain under discussion was sequenced for a study of blood T cell repertoires in COVID-19. Across the whole study: From the United States, Italy and Spain came samples of acute and convalescent COVID-19. PBMCs, B-cell-depleted T cells, or T cells were the source of the cDNA or gDNA that made up the material.

The CDR3 sequence is 14 residues long. The ends lost 3 bases at V and 5 bases at J; junction bases unmatched: 6. The V gene's germline CDR1 is DFQATT and CDR2 SNEGSKA (reference sequence). This clone was seen more than once but under ten times. The protocol was immunoSEQ multiplex PCR, while the TCRdb copy is restricted to in-frame clones and leaves out a portion. This table has approximately 35,000 clones, around 84% appearing once. The TCR comes from a human donor in a cohort sampled during active COVID-19. The material sequenced was peripheral blood. The rearrangement uses TRBV20-1 and TRBJ2-7; 11 bases are shared with TRBD1. CDR3 loop: CSASLAGQGDEQYF. The CDR3 DNA is TGCAGTGCTAGTTTAGCGGGACAGGGGGACGAGCAGTACTTC.